The 24 T cell receptor beta chains listed next were all sequenced from one sample in a study of neurological immune-mediated disorders. One entry per CDR3 protein results from TCRdb running MiXCR on the 5' RACE reads. The sample lists roughly 70,000 distinct CDR3 sequences; 4.8% were seen once. The sequencing sample was made of PBMCs. Source of these receptors: a woman in her 70s with multiple sclerosis.

This clonotype appeared a few times. J is TRBJ1-2 and V is TRBV12-3 or TRBV12-4; no definite D call. Deletions cut 6 bases from V and 8 bases from J, with 13 bases between. This CDR3 region has 12 residues. In nucleotides, the CDR3 is TGTGCCAGCAGCAGAGGGCTAGGCGGCTACACCTTC. Translated: CASSRGLGGYTF.

This clonotype was detected ten times or more. The chain is built from TRBV7-9 and TRBJ2-7; D gene ambiguous. Germline CDR1 SEHNR, CDR2 FQNEAQ (reference sequence). Trimming cost V 2 bases and J 2 bases, with 10 bases left between them. There are 14 residues in the CDR3. The CDR3 protein is CASSLYSAAYEQYF. The CDR3 DNA sequence: TGTGCCAGCAGCTTATACTCAGCCGCCTACGAGCAGTACTTC.

This clonotype has ten or more counts. This chain links TRBV5-5 with TRBJ2-7, with 8 bases lining up with TRBD2. The CDR3 runs to 12 residues. J gave up 6 bases and V 2 bases, and 1 base lay outside the gene matches. Per germline, CDR1 SGHKS and CDR2 YYEKEE (reference sequence). The CDR3 here is CASSFAGGEQYF. Here the CDR3 DNA reads TGTGCCAGCAGCTTTGCGGGAGGCGAGCAGTACTTC.

The sample holds many counts of this clonotype. The chain recombines TRBV12-3 or TRBV12-4 with TRBJ1-2, with TRBD1 as a possible D gene (5 bases). CDR3 length: 12 residues. V was shortened by 6 bases and J by 8 bases, with 13 bases between the two germline ends. CDR3 protein: CASSLGVWGYTF. The CDR3 DNA reads TGTGCCAGCAGCCTAGGGGTCTGGGGCTACACCTTC.

This clonotype was detected ten times or more. This chain uses TRBV6-6 with TRBJ2-3; TRBD2 might be the D (5 bases). This CDR3 contains 14 residues. The V gene's germline CDR1 is MNHNY and CDR2 SVGAGI (reference sequence). V was cut by 11 bases and J by 2 bases, with 17 bases left in between. As DNA, the CDR3 is TGTGCCCGTAAGATAGGGAGTTTCACAGATACGCAGTATTTT. It codes for CARKIGSFTDTQYF.

This clonotype was counted many times. The chain carries TRBV4-3 and TRBJ2-1; D is undetermined. V lost 4 bases and J lost 4, with 17 bases in between. Germline V CDR1 and CDR2: LGHNA, YSLEER. There are 16 residues in the CDR3. This CDR3 is CASSRAWELPYNEQFF. CDR3 DNA: TGCGCCAGCAGCCGGGCCTGGGAACTACCGTACAATGAGCAGTTCTTC.

The CDR3 nucleotides are TGCAGCGTTGAAGATCGGAGCGGGCCCCGGGAGCAGTACTTC. As protein: CSVEDRSGPREQYF. This chain joins TRBV29-1 and TRBJ2-7, with D possibly being TRBD2 (6 bases). The CDR3 has 14 amino acids. V shed 0 bases and J shed 7 bases, with 16 bases lying between them. The germline CDR1 and CDR2 sequences are SQVTM and ANQGSEA.

This clonotype was seen repeatedly, ten times or more. The chain has TRBV5-8 and TRBJ2-1; 7 positions agree with TRBD2. This CDR3 has 15 amino acids. CDR1 and CDR2 (germline): SGHTS, YDEGEE. J gave up 3 bases and V 4 bases, and 7 bases lay outside the gene matches. CDR3 residues: CASSLIAGVYNEQFF. In DNA form, the CDR3 reads TGTGCCAGCAGCCTGATTGCGGGGGTCTACAATGAGCAGTTCTTC.

About this clonotype: Without the conserved terminal phenylalanine or tryptophan, this CDR3 likely stems from a read error. The chain is built from TRBV30 and TRBJ1-4; D is undetermined. CDR1 is GTSNPN and CDR2 is SVGIG in the germline V gene (reference sequence). V was trimmed by 0 bases and J by 4 bases, leaving 6 bases between them. The CDR3 has 13 residues. CDR3 sequence reads: CAWSVQINEKLFV. The CDR3 DNA is TGTGCCTGGAGTGTACAGATTAATGAAAAACTGTTTGTT.

This chain links TRBV12-2 with TRBJ2-1; TRBD2 is the table's D call, not checked against the DNA. TRBV12-2 is a documented pseudogene. CDR3 size: 16 residues. The CDR3 DNA reads TGTGCAAGTCGCTACTCCGGGGCTCAGGCGGGTAATGAGCAGTTCTTC. Amino acid sequence: CASRYSGAQAGNEQFF.

This clonotype has at least ten counts. The chain recombines TRBV5-1 with TRBJ2-2; TRBD2 aligns across 9 bases. J lost 1 base, V lost 3 bases, and 4 bases had no gene match. Germline V gene sequence: CDR1 SGHRS, CDR2 YFSETQ. CDR3 length equals 16 residues. The CDR3 DNA reads TGCGCCAGCAGCTCCCTGACTAGCGGGAACACCGGGGAGCTGTTTTTT. Residues: CASSSLTSGNTGELFF. The variable domain in full, with the rest retrieved from reference TRBV5-1 and TRBJ2-2, is KAGVTQTPRYLIKTRGQQVTLSCSPISGHRSVSWYQQTPGQGLQFLFEYFSETQRNKGNFPGRFSGRQFSNSRSEMNVSTLELGDSALYLCASSSLTSGNTGELFFGEGSRLTVL.

This clonotype was picked up many times. The chain employs TRBV7-3 and TRBJ1-5; no clear D. This CDR3 contains 15 residues. Trimming took off 3 bases at V and 5 bases at J, with 14 bases between the two ends. CDR1 SGHTA and CDR2 FQGTGA come from the germline V gene. CDR3 loop: CASSLNFEGHQPQHF. CDR3 sequence (DNA): TGTGCCAGCAGCTTGAACTTTGAAGGGCATCAGCCCCAGCATTTT.

This clonotype was picked up many times. This sequence joins TRBV20-1 and TRBJ1-5; 7 bases are shared with TRBD1. The CDR3 has 14 amino acids. J was trimmed by 3 bases and V by 3 bases; bases with no gene match: 5. Germline CDR1 DFQATT, CDR2 SNEGSKA (reference sequence). CDR3 amino acids: CSASLQGDNQPQHF. DNA for the CDR3: TGCAGTGCTAGCCTTCAGGGGGACAATCAGCCCCAGCATTTT.

This clonotype has at least ten counts. The chain has TRBV18 and TRBJ2-3, with 7 bases fitting TRBD2. The V segment lost 2 bases and the J segment 0 bases; nucleotides outside the gene matches: 5. The germline V gene encodes CDR1 KGHSH and CDR2 LQKENI. The CDR3 covers 16 residues. In nucleotides, the CDR3 is TGTGCCAGCTCACCAAGGCTAGCGGTTAGCACAGATACGCAGTATTTT. Its translation is CASSPRLAVSTDTQYF.

This clonotype was observed at least ten times. The chain joins TRBV6-5 to TRBJ2-7, with a possible D match to TRBD1 (6 bases). Germline V lookup: CDR1 MNHEY, CDR2 SVGAGI. The CDR3 loop spans 13 amino acids. V lost 2 bases and J 2 bases, leaving 7 bases between the germline ends. DNA for the CDR3: TGTGCCAGCAGTTACGGGGACACCTACGAGCAGTACTTC. Its translation: CASSYGDTYEQYF.

This clonotype was observed at least ten times. V and J are TRBV7-2 and TRBJ2-5; no clear D. CDR3 length: 13 residues. Germline V gene lookup returns CDR1 SGHTA and CDR2 FQGNSA. Deletions cut 5 bases from V and 5 bases from J, with 12 bases between. DNA for the CDR3: TGTGCCAGCAGCCCCCGACACCGTGAGACCCAGTACTTC. This codes for CASSPRHRETQYF.

V gene TRBV20-1 combines with J gene TRBJ1-6; possibly TRBD1 for D (5 bases). This CDR3 contains 15 residues. Trimming pared 5 bases from V and 11 bases from J, leaving 22 bases between. From germline, CDR1 is DFQATT and CDR2 SNEGSKA (reference sequence). The CDR3 DNA reads TGCAGTGCTTGGGACGTGGCAGACATCATTACACCCCTCCACTTT. The encoded protein is CSAWDVADIITPLHF.

In this sample, this clonotype turned up many times. The rearrangement uses TRBV5-1 and TRBJ1-4, with D possibly TRBD1 on 5 matching bases. This CDR3 comprises 13 residues. Germline CDR1 SGHRS, CDR2 YFSETQ. V lost 7 bases, J lost 4 bases, and 11 bases lay in between. The CDR3 DNA reads as TGCGCCAGCCGGACAAATCATAATGAAAAACTGTTTTTT. Translated, it gives CASRTNHNEKLFF. Using reference TRBV5-1 and TRBJ1-4 for the parts outside the CDR3, the full variable domain is KAGVTQTPRYLIKTRGQQVTLSCSPISGHRSVSWYQQTPGQGLQFLFEYFSETQRNKGNFPGRFSGRQFSNSRSEMNVSTLELGDSALYLCASRTNHNEKLFFGSGTQLSVL.

This rearrangement joins TRBV9 to TRBJ2-1, with 7 bases identical to TRBD2. Germline V lookup: CDR1 SGDLS, CDR2 YYNGEE. V dropped 0 bases and J dropped 9; count of bases not matched to a gene: 6. This CDR3 has 14 amino acids. Here the CDR3 DNA reads TGTGCCAGCAGCGTAGCCCCTGGGGAGGGTGAGCAGTTCTTC. Translated: CASSVAPGEGEQFF.

This clonotype was seen at least ten times. The chain has TRBV3-1 and TRBJ1-2, with D hard to call. Germline-derived CDR1 and CDR2 are LGHDT and YNNKEL (reference sequence). Trimming took off 1 base at V and 8 bases at J, with 11 bases between the two ends. The CDR3 sequence is 13 residues long. The CDR3 sequence is CASSQGSWEGYTF. For the CDR3, the DNA is TGTGCCAGCAGCCAAGGAAGCTGGGAGGGCTACACCTTC.

This clonotype was counted many times. This rearrangement joins TRBV6-5 to TRBJ2-1; D unresolved. V lost 8 bases and J 10 bases, leaving 9 bases between the germline ends. CDR3 size: 10 residues. Germline CDR1 and CDR2: MNHEY and SVGAGI. Written as DNA, the CDR3 is TGTGCCAGCGGGGTGGACGAGCAGTTCTTC. This codes for CASGVDEQFF.

Many counts were recorded for this clonotype. The chain links TRBV20-1 to TRBJ2-1, with 10 positions matching TRBD1. Per germline, CDR1 DFQATT and CDR2 SNEGSKA (reference sequence). V gave up 2 bases and J gave up 4 bases; unmatched junction bases: 8. This CDR3 has 16 amino acids. CDR3 nucleotides: TGCAGTGCTAGATTACAGACAGGGGGCTTTTACAATGAGCAGTTCTTC. Its protein product is CSARLQTGGFYNEQFF.

This clonotype was seen many times. This chain links TRBV4-3 with TRBJ1-4; possible D gene TRBD1, 5 bases. Trimming took 4 bases from V and 8 from J, leaving 17 bases between them. This CDR3 region has 15 residues. Germline V gene data show CDR1 as LGHNA and CDR2 as YSLEER. The CDR3 is CASSPTGGAGEKLFF. The CDR3 nucleotides read TGCGCCAGCAGCCCTACCGGAGGGGCGGGGGAAAAACTGTTTTTT.

V is TRBV14 and J is TRBJ2-1; 11 nucleotides align to TRBD2. The germline gives CDR1 SGHDN, CDR2 FVKESK. The ends lost 0 bases at V and 12 bases at J; junction bases unmatched: 13. This CDR3 is 17 amino acids long. CDR3 residues: CASSQDFGSSGRNWQFF. CDR3 in DNA: TGTGCCAGCAGCCAAGATTTTGGGTCTAGCGGGAGGAACTGGCAGTTCTTC. The complete variable domain, with remaining parts taken from reference TRBV14 and TRBJ2-1, reads EAGVTQFPSHSVIEKGQTVTLRCDPISGHDNLYWYRRVMGKEIKFLLHFVKESKQDESGMPNNRFLAERTGGTYSTLKVQPAELEDSGVYFCASSQDFGSSGRNWQFFGPGTRLTVL.